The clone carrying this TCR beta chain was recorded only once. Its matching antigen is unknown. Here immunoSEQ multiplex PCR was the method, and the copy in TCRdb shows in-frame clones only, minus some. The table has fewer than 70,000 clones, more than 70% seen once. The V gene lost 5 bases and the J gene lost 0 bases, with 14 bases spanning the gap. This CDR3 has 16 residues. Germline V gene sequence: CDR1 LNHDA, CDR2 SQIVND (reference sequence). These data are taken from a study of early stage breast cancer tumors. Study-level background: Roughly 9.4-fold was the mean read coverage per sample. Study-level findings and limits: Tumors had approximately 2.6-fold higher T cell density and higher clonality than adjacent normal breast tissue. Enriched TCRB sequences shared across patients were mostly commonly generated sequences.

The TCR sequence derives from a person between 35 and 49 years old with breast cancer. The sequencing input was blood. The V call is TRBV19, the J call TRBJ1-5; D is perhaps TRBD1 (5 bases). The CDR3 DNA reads TGTGCCAGTAGTTTCGCGGGGGACTATAGCAATCAGCCCCAGCATTTT. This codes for CASSFAGDYSNQPQHF.